These 9 T cell receptor beta chains originate from one sample sequenced in a study of cytomegalovirus exposure and HLA in healthy donors. PCR primers comprised 60 Vbeta and 13 Jbeta primers. Assay: immunoSEQ multiplex PCR; the TCRdb copy retains only in-frame clones and omits some. The sample holds 50,000 to 65,000 clones, approximately 81% seen once. The sample comprised PBMCs. The receptor set was obtained from a woman in her late teens or twenties in good health and CMV-seronegative.

The chain couples TRBV19 to TRBJ1-2, with D uncertain. Trimming left V 9 bases short and J 0 bases short, with 8 bases between. Germline CDR1 and CDR2: LNHDA and SQIVND (reference sequence). This CDR3 is built from 12 residues. The CDR3 DNA follows: TGTGCCAGCGGGAGCCCTAACTATGGCTACACCTTC. Protein: CASGSPNYGYTF.

V usage is TRBV28 and J usage is TRBJ1-1, with D perhaps matching TRBD1 (5 bases). Germline V CDR1 and CDR2: MDHEN, SYDVKM. The CDR3 has 14 amino acids. Trimming cost V 3 bases and J 9 bases, with 17 bases left between them. CDR3 bases: TGTGCCAGCAGTTTTGGACAAGGAGCAACTCAAGCTTTCTTT. As protein: CASSFGQGATQAFF.

The CDR3 DNA reads as TGTGCCAGCAGTATCCGACTAGCTTCCCACGAGCAGTACTTC. Encoded protein: CASSIRLASHEQYF. V is TRBV27 and J is TRBJ2-7; 7 bases align to TRBD2. CDR1 and CDR2 from the germline V gene are MNHEY and SMNVEV (reference sequence). The CDR3 contains 14 residues. V dropped 5 bases and J dropped 5; count of bases not matched to a gene: 9.

The chain is built from TRBV11-2 and TRBJ1-1; 7 positions agree with TRBD1. Germline V gene sequence: CDR1 SGHAT, CDR2 FQNNGV. This CDR3 comprises 13 residues. J lost 4 bases, V lost 1 base, and 0 bases had no gene match. The CDR3 sequence: CASSLAGGTEAFF. CDR3 DNA sequence: TGTGCCAGCAGCTTAGCAGGGGGCACTGAAGCTTTCTTT.

This chain uses TRBV25-1 with TRBJ2-7; maybe TRBD2 (5 bases). Germline V gene data show CDR1 as MGHDK and CDR2 as SYGVNS. Trimming cost V 4 bases and J 6 bases, with 16 bases left between them. The CDR3 is made up of 14 amino acids. Here the CDR3 DNA reads TGTGCCAGCAGTGCCACTACCTTAGGGAGCGAGCAGTACTTC. This gives the protein CASSATTLGSEQYF.

This sequence joins TRBV6-1 and TRBJ2-7, with a possible D match to TRBD1 (6 bases). Per germline, CDR1 MNHNS and CDR2 SASEGT. This CDR3 contains 13 residues. V was trimmed by 2 bases and J by 4 bases, leaving 9 bases between them. The CDR3 reads CASSELGQYEQYF. The DNA of the CDR3 is TGTGCCAGCAGTGAACTAGGACAGTACGAGCAGTACTTC.

This chain connects TRBV6-6 to TRBJ2-7, with 7 bases lining up with TRBD2. Germline V gene lookup returns CDR1 MNHNY and CDR2 SVGAGI (reference sequence). V was clipped by 2 bases and J by 0 bases; unmatched bases: 4. The CDR3 loop spans 15 amino acids. The DNA for the CDR3 is TGTGCCAGCAGTTACGAGGGAGGGAGCTCCTACGAGCAGTACTTC. It is translated as CASSYEGGSSYEQYF.

The V gene is TRBV4-2, the J gene TRBJ2-5, with TRBD2 identical over 10 bases. The CDR3 spans 17 residues. Germline V gene data show CDR1 as LGHNA and CDR2 as YNFKEQ. Trimming at V came to 0 bases and at J to 3 bases, leaving 7 bases not matched to a gene. The CDR3 DNA reads as TGTGCCAGCAGCCAAGATCCTAGCGGGAGTGGGGAAGAGACCCAGTACTTC. Translation gives CASSQDPSGSGEETQYF.

The V gene is TRBV6-6, the J gene TRBJ1-4, with 7 bases fitting TRBD1. The junction had 7 bases not matched to a gene; V was cut back by 5 bases and J by 7 bases. The CDR3 runs 14 residues. The V gene's germline CDR1 is MNHNY and CDR2 SVGAGI (reference sequence). The CDR3 protein is CASSRQGLSEKLFF. CDR3 bases: TGTGCCAGCAGTCGACAGGGCCTTTCTGAAAAACTGTTTTTT.